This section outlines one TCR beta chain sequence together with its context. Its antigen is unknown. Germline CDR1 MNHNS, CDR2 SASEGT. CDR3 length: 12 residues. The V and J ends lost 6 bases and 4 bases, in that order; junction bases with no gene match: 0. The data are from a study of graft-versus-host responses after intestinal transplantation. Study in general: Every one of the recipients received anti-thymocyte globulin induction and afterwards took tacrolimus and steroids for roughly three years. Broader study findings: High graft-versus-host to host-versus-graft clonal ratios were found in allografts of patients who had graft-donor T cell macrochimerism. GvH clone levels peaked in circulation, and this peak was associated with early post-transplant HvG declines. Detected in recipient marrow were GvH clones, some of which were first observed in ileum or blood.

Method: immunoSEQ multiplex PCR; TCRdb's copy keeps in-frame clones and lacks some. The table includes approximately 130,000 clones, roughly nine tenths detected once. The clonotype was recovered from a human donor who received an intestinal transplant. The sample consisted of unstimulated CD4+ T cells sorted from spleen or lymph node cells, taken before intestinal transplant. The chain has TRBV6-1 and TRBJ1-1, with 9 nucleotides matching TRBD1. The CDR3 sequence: CASRTGGTEAFF. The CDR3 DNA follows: TGTGCCAGCAGGACAGGGGGCACTGAAGCTTTCTTT.